This T cell receptor beta chain was recorded in a study of T cells in Graves' hyperthyroidism and ophthalmopathy. Whole-study findings and limits: Also found in blood were most expanded thyroid clonotypes above 0.001. A median approximately 6.8 months before onset, the model predicted ophthalmopathy.

The sample holds many counts of this clonotype. What it binds is not known. The TCR beta CDR3 regions underwent amplification using RNA transcripts as the source. The HTBI primer set served for first-round RT-PCR of the TCR CDR3. In TCRdb, the multiplex PCR reads were re-called with MiXCR into one record per CDR3 protein. The sample includes about 400,000 distinct CDR3 sequences, roughly 13% seen only once; the top ten take under 30%. Losses at the gene ends were 4 bases for V and 1 base for J; bases not matched to a gene: 5. This CDR3 is built from 15 residues. The sequenced sample was blood. The receptor was derived from a man aged 50 or older with Graves' ophthalmopathy. The chain joins TRBV12-3 or TRBV12-4 to TRBJ1-1, with 8 nucleotides matching TRBD1. Written as DNA, the CDR3 is TGTGCCAGCAGTTCTACCGGGACAGGGAACACTGAAGCTTTCTTT. Translation gives CASSSTGTGNTEAFF.